This T cell receptor (beta chain) was sequenced in a study of vaccination effects on CD4 cells after COVID-19. At the level of the study: Samples collected post-vaccine were obtained a median of 72 days after the second dose.

Study conclusions and caveats: Late post-vaccination, clones induced by infection and those induced by vaccine underwent marked clonal contraction.

Expansion with viral peptide pools was applied to antigen-specific CD4+ T cells by the ViraFEST assay prior to sequencing. Subsequent to a culture period of about ten days, CD4+ T cells were isolated. Participants got two doses of BNT162b2 or mRNA-1273 vaccine. Cultures used roughly 2.2 million PBMC per well, approximately 9.7 IU/ml IL-2 and around 9.7 ug/ml peptides. In this sample, this clone turned up a few times. Its cognate antigen is unknown. The data were produced by immunoSEQ multiplex PCR, yet TCRdb's version contains in-frame clones alone and is incomplete. The table has around 32,000 clones, 72% seen once; the top ten hold about 12%. The CDR3 is 12 amino acids. Germline V lookup: CDR1 MDHEN, CDR2 SYDVKM. The V and J ends lost 4 bases and 5 bases respectively, with 8 bases between them.

The clonotype comes from a human donor who received a COVID-19 vaccine. Sequenced here: CD4+ T cells from PBMCs cultured with HCoV-229E spike peptides, sampled after COVID-19 vaccination. The J gene is TRBJ1-1, the V gene TRBV28; weak D call: TRBD1 (5 bases). CDR3 sequence (DNA): TGTGCCAGCAGTTCAGGGAGTACTGAAGCTTTCTTT. Translating gives CASSSGSTEAFF. The whole variable domain, remainder taken from reference TRBV28 and TRBJ1-1, is DVKVTQSSRYLVKRTGEKVFLECVQDMDHENMFWYRQDPGLGLRLIYFSYDVKMKEKGDIPEGYSVSREKKERFSLILESASTNQTSMYLCASSSGSTEAFFGQGTRLTVV.